This record concerns one TCR beta chain sequence. Its antigen is not known. This sample was included in a study of somatic mutations in cytotoxic T cells in rheumatoid arthritis. The overall study: It was right after diagnosis, before any treatment, that patient blood (about 30 ml EDTA) was drawn. Nearly 100% purity was obtained when some V beta antibody-stained T-cell populations were flow-sorted; these included V beta1+ cells sequenced for TCRB. General study points: Relative to age-matched healthy controls, rheumatoid arthritis patients did not differ significantly in CD8+ T-cell clonality. Exceedance of 20% of CD8+ cells by the largest CD8+ clone occurred in about an eighth of the roughly 60 patients.

This table comes from immunoSEQ multiplex PCR, and its TCRdb copy is limited to in-frame clones, with some not included. Of around 23,000 clones in the sample, approximately 80% were seen once. Trimming took 5 bases from V and 2 from J; bases not matched to a gene: 3. Germline lookup yields CDR1 MNHEY and CDR2 SVGAGI. The CDR3 is 15 residues long. The TCR sequence derives from an adult with rheumatoid arthritis. Sequencing was performed on CD8+ T cells sorted from blood. V and J are TRBV6-5 and TRBJ2-3; TRBD2 matches at 11 bases. The CDR3 is CASSTSGGTTDTQYF. The CDR3 DNA sequence: TGTGCCAGCAGTACTAGCGGGGGAACCACAGATACGCAGTATTTT.